The entry below gives a single T cell receptor beta chain sequence along with its context. Generated by immunoSEQ multiplex PCR, the TCRdb table keeps only in-frame clones and is missing some. Of about 180,000 clones in the sample, about 88% were seen once. The sample is drawn from a study of blood T cell repertoires in COVID-19. Whole-study context: COVID-19 samples collected from the United States, Italy and Spain covered acute and convalescent phases. T cells, B-cell-depleted T cells, or PBMCs provided the cDNA or gDNA that served as material.

The clonotype comes from a woman aged 30 to 39 with active or convalescent COVID-19. Sequencing was done on a sample of peripheral blood.

The CDR3 region is CASSPQGKNTEAFF. The CDR3 nucleotides are TGTGCCAGTAGCCCACAGGGAAAGAACACTGAAGCTTTCTTT. The chain recombines TRBV19 with TRBJ1-1; tentatively, D is TRBD1 (6 bases). The CDR3 runs to 14 residues. V was shortened by 6 bases and J by 1 base, with 12 bases between the two germline ends. Germline CDR1 and CDR2: LNHDA and SQIVND (reference sequence). The whole variable domain, remainder taken from reference TRBV19 and TRBJ1-1, is DGGITQSPKYLFRKEGQNVTLSCEQNLNHDAMYWYRQDPGQGLRLIYYSQIVNDFQKGDIAEGYSVSREKKESFPLTVTSAQKNPTAFYLCASSPQGKNTEAFFGQGTRLTVV.